This T cell receptor (beta chain) stems from a study of blood T cell repertoires in COVID-19. Whole-study context: Sites across the United States, Italy and Spain contributed samples from acute and convalescent COVID-19.

The CDR3 spans 15 residues. Germline CDR1 and CDR2: SEHNR and FQNEAQ (reference sequence). Trimming removed 5 bases from V and 7 bases from J, with 15 bases in between. Each participant's cohort was designated according to participant-reported clinical history. Some clones are missing from TCRdb's copy, which holds only in-frame ones; the method was immunoSEQ multiplex PCR. Among 250,000 to 350,000 clones, roughly nine tenths were seen once, and the ten largest hold 3%. This sequence originates from a woman aged 45-60 years who had recovered from COVID-19. Sequencing was performed on PBMCs or T cells enriched from blood (not recorded which). This chain connects TRBV7-9 to TRBJ1-6; D is undetermined. CDR3 region: CASSVSGQVNSPLHF. The CDR3 DNA follows: TGTGCCAGCAGCGTTAGCGGGCAGGTCAATTCACCCCTCCACTTT.